The clone carrying this TCR beta chain came up many times. This entry comes from a study of molecular identifiers for immune sequencing clone quantification. The CDR3 covers 12 residues. Looked up from germline, CDR1 is ENHRY and CDR2 is SYGVKD. V was pared by 0 bases and J by 7 bases, with 6 bases between. TCRdb reprocessed the PCR reads with MiXCR, giving one entry per CDR3 protein. The sample lists about 640,000 distinct CDR3 sequences, about 20% seen once, with roughly 0.9% in the top ten. The sequenced sample consisted of naive CD8+ T cells from blood, with Jurkat cell RNA spiked in. The subset denotes: FACS-sorted CD8+CD4-CCR7+CD45RA+ naive T cells. The V gene is TRBV10-3, the J gene TRBJ1-1; D is unresolved. The TCR sequence derives from a human donor in good health. Some libraries in this study had Jurkat cell RNA spiked in. CDR3 DNA sequence: TGTGCCATCAGTGAGTCGAGTGTTGAAGCTTTCTTT. Its translation is CAISESSVEAFF.